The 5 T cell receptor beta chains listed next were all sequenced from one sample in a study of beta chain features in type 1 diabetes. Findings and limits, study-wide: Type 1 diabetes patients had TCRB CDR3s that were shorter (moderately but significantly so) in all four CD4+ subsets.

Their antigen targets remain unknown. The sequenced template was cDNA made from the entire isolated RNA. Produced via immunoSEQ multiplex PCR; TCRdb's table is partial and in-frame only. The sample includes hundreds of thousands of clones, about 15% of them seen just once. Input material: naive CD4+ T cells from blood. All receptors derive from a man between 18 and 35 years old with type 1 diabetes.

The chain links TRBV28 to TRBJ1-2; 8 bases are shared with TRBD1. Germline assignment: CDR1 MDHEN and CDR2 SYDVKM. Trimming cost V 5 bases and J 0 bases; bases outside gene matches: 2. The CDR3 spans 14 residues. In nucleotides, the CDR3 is TGTGCCAGCAGTCAGGGGGCTACTAACTATGGCTACACCTTC. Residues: CASSQGATNYGYTF.

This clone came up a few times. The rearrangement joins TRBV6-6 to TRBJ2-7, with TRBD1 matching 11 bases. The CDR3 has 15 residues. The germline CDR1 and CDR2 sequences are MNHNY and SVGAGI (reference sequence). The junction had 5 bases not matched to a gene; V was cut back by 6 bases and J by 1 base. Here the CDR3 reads CASSWTGGGSYEQYF. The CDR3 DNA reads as TGTGCCAGCAGCTGGACAGGGGGCGGGTCCTACGAGCAGTACTTC.

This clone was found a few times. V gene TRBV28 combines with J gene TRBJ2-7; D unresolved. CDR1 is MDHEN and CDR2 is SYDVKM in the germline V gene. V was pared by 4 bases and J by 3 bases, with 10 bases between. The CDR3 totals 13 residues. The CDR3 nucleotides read TGTGCCAGCAGTTATGGCGGATACTACGAGCAGTACTTC. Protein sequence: CASSYGGYYEQYF.

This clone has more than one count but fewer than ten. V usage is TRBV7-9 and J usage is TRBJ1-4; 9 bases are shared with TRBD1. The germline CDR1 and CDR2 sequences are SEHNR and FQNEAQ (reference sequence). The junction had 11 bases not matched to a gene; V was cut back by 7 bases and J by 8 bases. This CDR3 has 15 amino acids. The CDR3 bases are TGTGCCAGCACCCAGGGCGGACAGGGGACCGAAAAACTGTTTTTT. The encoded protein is CASTQGGQGTEKLFF. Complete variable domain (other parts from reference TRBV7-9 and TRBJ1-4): DTGVSQNPRHKITKRGQNVTFRCDPISEHNRLYWYRQTLGQGPEFLTYFQNEAQLEKSRLLSDRFSAERPKGSFSTLEIQRTEQGDSAMYLCASTQGGQGTEKLFFGSGTQLSVL.

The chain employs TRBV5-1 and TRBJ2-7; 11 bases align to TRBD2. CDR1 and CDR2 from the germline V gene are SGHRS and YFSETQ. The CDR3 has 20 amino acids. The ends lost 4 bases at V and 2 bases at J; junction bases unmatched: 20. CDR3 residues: CASSRAPRGSGRAGAYEQYF. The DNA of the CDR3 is TGCGCCAGCAGCCGTGCCCCCCGTGGTAGCGGGAGGGCCGGCGCCTACGAGCAGTACTTC.